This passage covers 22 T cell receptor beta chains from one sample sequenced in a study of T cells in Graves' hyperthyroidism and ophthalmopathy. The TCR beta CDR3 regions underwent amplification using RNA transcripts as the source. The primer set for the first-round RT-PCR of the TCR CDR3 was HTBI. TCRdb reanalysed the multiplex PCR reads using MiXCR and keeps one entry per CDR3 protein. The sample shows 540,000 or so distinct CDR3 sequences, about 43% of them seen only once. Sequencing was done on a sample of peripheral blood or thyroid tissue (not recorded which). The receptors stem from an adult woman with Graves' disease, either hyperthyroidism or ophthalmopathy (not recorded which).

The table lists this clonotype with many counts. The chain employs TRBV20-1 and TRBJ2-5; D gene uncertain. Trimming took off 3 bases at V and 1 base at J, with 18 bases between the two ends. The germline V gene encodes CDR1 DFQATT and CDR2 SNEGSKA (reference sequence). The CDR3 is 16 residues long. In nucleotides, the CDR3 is TGCAGTGCTAGGCGGCGCCCCCCGCGGAGCCAAGAGACCCAGTACTTC. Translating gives CSARRRPPRSQETQYF.

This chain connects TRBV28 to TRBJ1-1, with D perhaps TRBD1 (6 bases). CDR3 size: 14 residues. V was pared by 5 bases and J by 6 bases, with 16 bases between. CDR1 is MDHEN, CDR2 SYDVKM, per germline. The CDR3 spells CASSAETGIAEAFF. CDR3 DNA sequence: TGTGCCAGCAGTGCTGAAACAGGGATAGCTGAAGCTTTCTTT.

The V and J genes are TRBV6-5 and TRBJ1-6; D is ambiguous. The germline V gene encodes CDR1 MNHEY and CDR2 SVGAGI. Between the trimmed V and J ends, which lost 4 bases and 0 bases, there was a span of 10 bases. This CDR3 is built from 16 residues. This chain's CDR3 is CASSSDASSYNSPLHF. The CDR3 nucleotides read TGTGCCAGCAGTTCCGACGCCAGCTCCTATAATTCACCCCTCCACTTT.

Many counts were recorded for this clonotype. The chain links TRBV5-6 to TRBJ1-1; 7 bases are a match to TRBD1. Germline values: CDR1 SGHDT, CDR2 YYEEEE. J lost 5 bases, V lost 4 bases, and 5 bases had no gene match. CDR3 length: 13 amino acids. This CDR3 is CASSHRGTTEAFF. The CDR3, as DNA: TGTGCCAGCAGCCACAGGGGAACAACTGAAGCTTTCTTT.

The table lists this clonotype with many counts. CDR3 nucleotides: TGTGCCAGCAGCTTACGGGGGACCTACGAGCAGTACTTC. Amino acid sequence: CASSLRGTYEQYF. The rearrangement joins TRBV13 to TRBJ2-7; a weak D match, TRBD2 (6 bases). CDR3 size: 13 residues. V shed 2 bases and J shed 2 bases, with 7 bases lying between them. CDR1 and CDR2 (germline): PRHDT, FYEKMQ (reference sequence).

DNA of the CDR3: TGTGCCAGCAGCTTAGTTCAGGGTGGCAATCAGCCCCAGCATTTT. It is translated as CASSLVQGGNQPQHF. The rearrangement uses TRBV7-3 and TRBJ1-5, with D perhaps matching TRBD1 (5 bases). CDR3 size: 15 residues. Per the germline V gene, CDR1 is SGHTA and CDR2 is FQGTGA. Trimming stripped 2 bases from V and 2 bases from J, with 10 bases between.

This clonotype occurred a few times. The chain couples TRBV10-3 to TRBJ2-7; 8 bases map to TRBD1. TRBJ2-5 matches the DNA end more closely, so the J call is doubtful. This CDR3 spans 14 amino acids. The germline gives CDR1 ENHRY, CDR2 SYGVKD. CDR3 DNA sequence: TGTGCCATCAGTGCCGGACAGGGTGGAGAGACCCAGTACTTC. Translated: CAISAGQGGETQYF.

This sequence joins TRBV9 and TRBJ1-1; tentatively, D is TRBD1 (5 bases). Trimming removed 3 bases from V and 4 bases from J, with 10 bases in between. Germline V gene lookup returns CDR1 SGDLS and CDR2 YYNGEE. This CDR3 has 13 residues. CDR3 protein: CASSGPGGTEAFF. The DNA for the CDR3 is TGTGCCAGCAGCGGACCCGGGGGCACTGAAGCTTTCTTT.

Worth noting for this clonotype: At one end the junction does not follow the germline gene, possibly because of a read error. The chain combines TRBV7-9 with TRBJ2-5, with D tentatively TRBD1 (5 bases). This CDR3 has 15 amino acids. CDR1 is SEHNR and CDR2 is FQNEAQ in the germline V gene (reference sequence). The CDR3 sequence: CASSVALRDQETQYF. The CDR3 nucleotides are TGTGCCAGCAGCGTAGCCCTCAGGGACCAAGAGACCCAGTACTTC.

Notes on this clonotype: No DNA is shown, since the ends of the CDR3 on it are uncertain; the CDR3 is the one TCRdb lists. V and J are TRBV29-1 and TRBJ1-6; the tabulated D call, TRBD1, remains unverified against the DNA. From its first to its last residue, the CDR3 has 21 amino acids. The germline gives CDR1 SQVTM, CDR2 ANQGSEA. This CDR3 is CSVAAVYLCASSLRQGSPLHF.

CDR3 protein: CASSASFVGTQYF. The CDR3 nucleotides read TGTGCCAGCAGTGCTTCGTTCGTCGGGACCCAGTACTTC. This chain links TRBV2 with TRBJ2-5; D gene ambiguous. Deletions cut 4 bases from V and 7 bases from J, with 13 bases between. The germline gives CDR1 SNHLY, CDR2 FYNNEI. The CDR3 covers 13 residues.

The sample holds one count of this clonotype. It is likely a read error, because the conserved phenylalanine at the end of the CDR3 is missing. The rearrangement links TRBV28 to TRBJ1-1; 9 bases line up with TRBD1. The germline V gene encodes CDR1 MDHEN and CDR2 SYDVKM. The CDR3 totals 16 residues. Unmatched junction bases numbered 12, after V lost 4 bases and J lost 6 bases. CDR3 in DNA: TGTGCCAGCAGTTACCTTCCGGGACAGGGTACGGCTGAAGCTTTCCTT. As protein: CASSYLPGQGTAEAFL.

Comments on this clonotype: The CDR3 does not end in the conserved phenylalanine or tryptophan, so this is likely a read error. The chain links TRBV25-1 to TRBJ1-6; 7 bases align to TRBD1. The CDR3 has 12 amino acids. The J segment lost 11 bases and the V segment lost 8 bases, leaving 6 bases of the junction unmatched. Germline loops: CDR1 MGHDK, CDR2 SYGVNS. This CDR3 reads CASSPGQPPLHS. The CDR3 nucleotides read TGTGCCAGCTCACCGGGACAGCCACCCCTCCACTCT.

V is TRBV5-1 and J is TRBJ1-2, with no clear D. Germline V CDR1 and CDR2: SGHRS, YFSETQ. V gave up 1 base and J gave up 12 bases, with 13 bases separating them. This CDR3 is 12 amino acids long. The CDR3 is CASSLSRGGNTF. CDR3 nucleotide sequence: TGCGCCAGCAGCTTGTCGCGCGGTGGAAACACCTTC. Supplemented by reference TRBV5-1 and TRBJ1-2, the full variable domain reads KAGVTQTPRYLIKTRGQQVTLSCSPISGHRSVSWYQQTPGQGLQFLFEYFSETQRNKGNFPGRFSGRQFSNSRSEMNVSTLELGDSALYLCASSLSRGGNTFGSGTRLTVV.

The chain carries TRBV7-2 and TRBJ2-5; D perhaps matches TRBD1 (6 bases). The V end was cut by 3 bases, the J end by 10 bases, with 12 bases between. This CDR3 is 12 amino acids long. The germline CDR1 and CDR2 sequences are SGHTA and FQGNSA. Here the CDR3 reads CASSLRQGNQYF. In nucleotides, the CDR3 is TGTGCCAGCAGCTTGCGGCAGGGGAACCAGTACTTC.

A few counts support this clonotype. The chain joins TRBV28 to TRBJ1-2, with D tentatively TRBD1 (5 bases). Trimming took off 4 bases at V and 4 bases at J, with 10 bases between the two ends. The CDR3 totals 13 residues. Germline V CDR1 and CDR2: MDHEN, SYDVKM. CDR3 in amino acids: CASSSGTTYGYTF. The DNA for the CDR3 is TGTGCCAGCAGTTCCGGGACCACCTATGGCTACACCTTC.

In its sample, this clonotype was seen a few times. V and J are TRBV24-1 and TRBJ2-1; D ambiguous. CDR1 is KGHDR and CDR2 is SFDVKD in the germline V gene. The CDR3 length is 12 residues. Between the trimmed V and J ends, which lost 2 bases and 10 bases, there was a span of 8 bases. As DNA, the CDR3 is TGTGCCACCAGTGATTCGGGCAGCGAGCAGTTCTTC. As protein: CATSDSGSEQFF.

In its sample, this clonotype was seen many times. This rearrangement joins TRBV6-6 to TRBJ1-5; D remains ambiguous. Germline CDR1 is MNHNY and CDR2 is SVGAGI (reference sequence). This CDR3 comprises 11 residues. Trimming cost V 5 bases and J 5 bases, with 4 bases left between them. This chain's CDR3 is CASSADQPQHF. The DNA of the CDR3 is TGTGCCAGCAGTGCCGATCAGCCCCAGCATTTT.

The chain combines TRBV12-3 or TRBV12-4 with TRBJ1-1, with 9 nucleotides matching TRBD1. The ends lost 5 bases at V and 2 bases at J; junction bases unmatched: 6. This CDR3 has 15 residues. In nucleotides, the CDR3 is TGTGCCAGCAGTGCGCAGGGACAGGGAAACACTGAAGCTTTCTTT. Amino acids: CASSAQGQGNTEAFF.

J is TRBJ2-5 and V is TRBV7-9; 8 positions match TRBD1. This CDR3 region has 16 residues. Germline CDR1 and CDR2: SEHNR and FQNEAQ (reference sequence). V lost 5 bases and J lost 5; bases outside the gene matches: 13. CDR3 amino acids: CASSPTGQGNMETQYF. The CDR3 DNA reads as TGTGCCAGCAGCCCCACCGGACAGGGAAACATGGAGACCCAGTACTTC. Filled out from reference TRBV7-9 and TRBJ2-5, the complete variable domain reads DTGVSQNPRHKITKRGQNVTFRCDPISEHNRLYWYRQTLGQGPEFLTYFQNEAQLEKSRLLSDRFSAERPKGSFSTLEIQRTEQGDSAMYLCASSPTGQGNMETQYFGPGTRLLVL.

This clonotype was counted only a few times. The CDR3: CASSPGQGRDTEAFF. CDR3 sequence (DNA): TGTGCCAGCAGCCCAGGACAGGGGAGGGACACTGAAGCTTTCTTT. The V gene is TRBV7-9, the J gene TRBJ1-1, with 9 bases fitting TRBD1. The V gene end was trimmed by 5 bases and the J gene end by 3 bases; junction bases not matched to a gene: 7. This CDR3 has 15 residues. CDR1 and CDR2 from the germline V gene are SEHNR and FQNEAQ (reference sequence).

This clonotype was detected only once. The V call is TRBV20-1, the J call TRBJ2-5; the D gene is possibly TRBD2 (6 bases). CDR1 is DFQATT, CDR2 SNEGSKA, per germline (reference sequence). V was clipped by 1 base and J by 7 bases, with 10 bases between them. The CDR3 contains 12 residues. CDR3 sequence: CSARATGGTQYF. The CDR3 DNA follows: TGCAGTGCTAGAGCGACCGGGGGGACCCAGTACTTC.